These 18 T cell receptor beta chains share one sample of origin, sequenced in a study of beta chain features in type 1 diabetes. cDNA synthesis used the whole RNA isolate, giving expressed TCRB sequences. Data came from immunoSEQ multiplex PCR; TCRdb stores just in-frame clones and leaves some out. The sample records about 320,000 clones, 14% being singletons. The sequenced sample was central memory CD4+ T cells from blood. These receptors all stem from a man aged 25-45 years in good health.

This clone turned up a few times. The chain employs TRBV15 and TRBJ2-5; D not certain. Germline CDR1 reads LNHNV; CDR2 reads YYDKDF (reference sequence). The CDR3 is made up of 14 amino acids. The V gene lost 1 base and the J gene lost 4 bases, with 10 bases spanning the gap. The DNA of the CDR3 is TGTGCCACCAGCAGAGGAGGTAGCCGAGAGACCCAGTACTTC. Amino acid sequence: CATSRGGSRETQYF.

The chain recombines TRBV30 with TRBJ2-3; D is uncertain. Germline V gene lookup returns CDR1 GTSNPN and CDR2 SVGIG (reference sequence). The CDR3 spans 13 residues. Between the trimmed V and J ends, which lost 3 bases and 5 bases, there was a span of 12 bases. For the CDR3, the DNA is TGTGCCTGGAGCAGAAGGCAGAGAGATACGCAGTATTTT. Residues: CAWSRRQRDTQYF.

The CDR3 sequence is CSAHGGRGINEQFF. CDR3 nucleotides: TGCAGCGCCCATGGGGGGAGGGGGATCAATGAGCAGTTCTTC. The chain combines TRBV29-1 with TRBJ2-1; D perhaps matches TRBD2 (7 bases). Per germline, CDR1 SQVTM and CDR2 ANQGSEA. V shed 7 bases and J shed 6 bases, with 19 bases lying between them. This CDR3 has 14 residues.

This clone was seen more than once but under ten times. The chain combines TRBV7-2 with TRBJ2-3, with TRBD2 identical over 10 bases. CDR3 length: 14 amino acids. Trimming cost V 5 bases and J 6 bases; bases outside gene matches: 5. CDR1 SGHTA and CDR2 FQGNSA come from the germline V gene. The CDR3 region is CASSPGTSEDTQYF. Written as DNA, the CDR3 is TGTGCCAGCAGCCCCGGGACTAGCGAGGATACGCAGTATTTT.

The rearrangement joins TRBV4-3 to TRBJ2-1; TRBD1 aligns across 7 bases. From germline, CDR1 is LGHNA and CDR2 YSLEER. This CDR3 has 14 amino acids. The trim removed 4 bases at V and 7 bases at J, leaving 7 bases unmatched. The CDR3, as DNA: TGCGCCAGCAGCCGGACAGACAGGGATAATGAGCAGTTCTTC. Its protein is CASSRTDRDNEQFF.

The chain joins TRBV19 to TRBJ2-5; 13 positions agree with TRBD2. This CDR3 has 17 residues. Germline CDR1 is LNHDA and CDR2 is SQIVND (reference sequence). J gave up 6 bases and V 2 bases, and 9 bases lay outside the gene matches. CDR3 sequence (DNA): TGTGCCAGTAGTATATCACTAGCGGGAGGGCCAGGAAAGACCCAGTACTTC. Protein: CASSISLAGGPGKTQYF.

This clone was observed a handful of times. The chain is built from TRBV9 and TRBJ1-1; weak D call: TRBD1 (6 bases). The CDR3 loop spans 15 amino acids. V was shortened by 6 bases and J by 3 bases, with 18 bases between the two germline ends. Germline CDR1 and CDR2: SGDLS and YYNGEE. The DNA of the CDR3 is TGTGCCAGCAACAATGTGGGGGCAGGGGACACTGAAGCTTTCTTT. This gives the protein CASNNVGAGDTEAFF. The entire variable domain, with the rest obtained from reference TRBV9 and TRBJ1-1, is as follows: DSGVTQTPKHLITATGQRVTLRCSPRSGDLSVYWYQQSLDQGLQFLIQYYNGEERAKGNILERFSAQQFPDLHSELNLSSLELGDSALYFCASNNVGAGDTEAFFGQGTRLTVV.

The chain carries TRBV19 and TRBJ2-4; no clear D. Germline V gene data show CDR1 as LNHDA and CDR2 as SQIVND (reference sequence). There are 13 residues in the CDR3. The V and J ends lost 6 bases and 4 bases respectively, with 10 bases between them. CDR3 bases: TGTGCCAGTAGCGTGTACGGAAAAAACATTCAGTACTTC. It codes for CASSVYGKNIQYF.

This clone has more than one count but fewer than ten. The CDR3 DNA reads as TGTGCCAGCAGGTTGGAGAATGAGCAGTTCTTC. Translated: CASRLENEQFF. The chain combines TRBV11-3 with TRBJ2-1; unclear D gene. Looked up from germline, CDR1 is SGHNT and CDR2 is YENEEA. V shed 6 bases and J shed 7 bases, with 7 bases lying between them. CDR3 length: 11 amino acids.

This chain uses TRBV4-3 with TRBJ2-3; maybe TRBD2 (7 bases). CDR1 is LGHNA, CDR2 YSLEER, per germline. The V and J ends lost 4 bases and 2 bases respectively, with 16 bases between them. The length of the CDR3 is 16 residues. CDR3 residues: CASSPRGGAPTDTQYF. The CDR3, as DNA: TGCGCCAGCAGCCCTAGGGGGGGGGCCCCCACAGATACGCAGTATTTT.

Comments on this clone: The sample has other DNA sequences that encode this CDR3 too. The chain is built from TRBV9 and TRBJ2-5; 9 nucleotides agree with TRBD2. The germline V gene encodes CDR1 SGDLS and CDR2 YYNGEE. V was clipped by 3 bases and J by 5 bases; unmatched bases: 5. The CDR3 is 14 residues long. CDR3: CASSAGLAGETQYF. In DNA, the CDR3 is TGTGCCAGCAGCGCGGGACTAGCCGGGGAGACCCAGTACTTC.

The chain links TRBV5-4 to TRBJ2-7; TRBD2 agrees at 8 bases. The V gene's germline CDR1 is SGHNT and CDR2 YYREEE (reference sequence). The CDR3 runs to 17 residues. V lost 4 bases to trimming and J lost 3 bases; unmatched junction nucleotides: 15. The CDR3 DNA reads TGTGCCAGCAGCGGGACTAGGCCAGGGGCGGTGGGCTACGAGCAGTACTTC. Protein product: CASSGTRPGAVGYEQYF.

The J gene is TRBJ2-3, the V gene TRBV10-3, with D possibly being TRBD2 (5 bases). This CDR3 has 13 amino acids. The germline V and J ends were trimmed by 7 bases and 8 bases, with 16 bases remaining between them. Germline CDR1 is ENHRY and CDR2 is SYGVKD. Here the CDR3 DNA reads TGTGCCATCATGGTTACGGAGGCAGGTACGCAGTATTTT. Encoded protein: CAIMVTEAGTQYF.

In this sample, this clone turned up many times. In the same sample, other DNA sequences code for this CDR3. V is TRBV18 and J is TRBJ2-3; the D is unclear. The germline V gene encodes CDR1 KGHSH and CDR2 LQKENI. The CDR3 is made up of 13 amino acids. The V end was cut by 0 bases, the J end by 0 bases, with 1 base between. CDR3 sequence: CASSPPSTDTQYF. As DNA, the CDR3 is TGTGCCAGCTCACCACCGAGCACAGATACGCAGTATTTT.

With respect to this clone: The identical CDR3 is also encoded by other nucleotide sequences in the sample. This rearrangement joins TRBV11-3 to TRBJ2-3, with no clear D. Germline CDR1 SGHNT, CDR2 YENEEA. Trimming cost V 0 bases and J 5 bases, with 6 bases left between them. CDR3 length: 13 residues. This chain's CDR3 is CASSLDHGDTQYF. CDR3 nucleotide sequence: TGTGCCAGCAGCTTAGACCACGGAGATACGCAGTATTTT.

J is TRBJ1-4 and V is TRBV4-1, with 8 bases lining up with TRBD1. The germline V gene encodes CDR1 MGHRA and CDR2 YSYEKL. The V and J ends lost 4 bases and 7 bases, in that order; junction bases with no gene match: 8. The CDR3 consists of 15 residues. This CDR3 is CASSRGQGASEKLFF. The CDR3 DNA is TGCGCCAGCAGCCGCGGACAGGGTGCGTCTGAAAAACTGTTTTTT.

The chain uses TRBV6-5 and TRBJ2-7; 9 bases are shared with TRBD1. CDR1 is MNHEY and CDR2 is SVGAGI in the germline V gene. The CDR3 is 14 amino acids. The trim removed 6 bases at V and 7 bases at J, leaving 10 bases unmatched. Here the CDR3 reads CASRNHRQGVEQYV. The CDR3 region has the DNA TGTGCCAGCAGGAATCATAGACAGGGGGTGGAGCAGTACGTC.

V is TRBV9 and J is TRBJ2-5; TRBD2 matches at 14 bases. V lost 2 bases and J lost 9; bases outside the gene matches: 9. Germline loops: CDR1 SGDLS, CDR2 YYNGEE. The CDR3 spans 16 residues. The CDR3 spells CASSVGLAGVLGAQYF. In nucleotides, the CDR3 is TGTGCCAGCAGCGTGGGACTAGCGGGAGTCTTAGGGGCCCAGTACTTC.